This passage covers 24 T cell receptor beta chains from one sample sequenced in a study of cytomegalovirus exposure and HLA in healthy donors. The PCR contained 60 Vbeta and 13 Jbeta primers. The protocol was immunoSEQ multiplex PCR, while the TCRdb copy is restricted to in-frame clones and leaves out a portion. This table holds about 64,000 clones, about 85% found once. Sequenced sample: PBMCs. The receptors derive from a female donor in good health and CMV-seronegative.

The CDR3 is CASSFDTSYGYTF. The CDR3 DNA is TGTGCCAGCAGTTTTGACACTTCCTATGGCTACACCTTC. The chain links TRBV27 to TRBJ1-2; D ambiguous. There are 13 residues in the CDR3. Germline values: CDR1 MNHEY, CDR2 SMNVEV (reference sequence). Trimming stripped 3 bases from V and 4 bases from J, with 9 bases between.

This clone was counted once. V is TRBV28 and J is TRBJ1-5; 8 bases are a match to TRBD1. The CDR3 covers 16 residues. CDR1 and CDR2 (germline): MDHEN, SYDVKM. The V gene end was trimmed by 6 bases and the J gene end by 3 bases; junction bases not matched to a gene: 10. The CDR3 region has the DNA TGTGCCAGCAGACCTCACAGGGGGTTGACCAATCAGCCCCAGCATTTT. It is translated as CASRPHRGLTNQPQHF. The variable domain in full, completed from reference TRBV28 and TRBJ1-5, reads DVKVTQSSRYLVKRTGEKVFLECVQDMDHENMFWYRQDPGLGLRLIYFSYDVKMKEKGDIPEGYSVSREKKERFSLILESASTNQTSMYLCASRPHRGLTNQPQHFGDGTRLSIL.

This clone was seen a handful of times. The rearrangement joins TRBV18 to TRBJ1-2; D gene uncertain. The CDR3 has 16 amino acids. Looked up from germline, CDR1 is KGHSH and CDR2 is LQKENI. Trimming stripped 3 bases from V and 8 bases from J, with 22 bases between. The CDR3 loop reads CASSPDTASASMGYTF. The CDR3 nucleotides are TGTGCCAGCTCACCCGACACGGCATCGGCCTCCATGGGCTACACCTTC.

CDR3 in DNA: TGTGCCAGCAGTCCTAGACAGGCAACTAATGAAAAACTGTTTTTT. Translation: CASSPRQATNEKLFF. V and J are TRBV6-6 and TRBJ1-4, with TRBD1 as a possible D gene (6 bases). Germline CDR1 reads MNHNY; CDR2 reads SVGAGI (reference sequence). V was pared by 5 bases and J by 0 bases, with 10 bases between. The CDR3 is 15 residues long.

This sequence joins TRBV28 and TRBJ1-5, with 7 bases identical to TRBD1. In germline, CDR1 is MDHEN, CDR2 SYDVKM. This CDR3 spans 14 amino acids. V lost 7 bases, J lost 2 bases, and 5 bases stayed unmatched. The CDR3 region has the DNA TGTGCCAGCAACGGGGACAGCCGCAATCAGCCCCAGCATTTT. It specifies CASNGDSRNQPQHF.

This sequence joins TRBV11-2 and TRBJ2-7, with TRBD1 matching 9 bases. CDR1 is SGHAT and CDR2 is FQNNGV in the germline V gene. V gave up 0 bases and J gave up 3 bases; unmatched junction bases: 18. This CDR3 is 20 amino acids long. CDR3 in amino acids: CASSLDPRGQTGQGLYEQYF. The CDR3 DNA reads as TGTGCCAGCAGCTTAGATCCCCGCGGCCAGACGGGACAGGGCCTCTACGAGCAGTACTTC.

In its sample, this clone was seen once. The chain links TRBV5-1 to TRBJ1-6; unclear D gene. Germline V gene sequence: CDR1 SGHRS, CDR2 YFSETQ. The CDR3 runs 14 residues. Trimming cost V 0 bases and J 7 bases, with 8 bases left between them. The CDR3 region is CASSLDEGNSPLHF. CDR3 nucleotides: TGCGCCAGCAGCTTGGATGAGGGAAATTCACCCCTCCACTTT.

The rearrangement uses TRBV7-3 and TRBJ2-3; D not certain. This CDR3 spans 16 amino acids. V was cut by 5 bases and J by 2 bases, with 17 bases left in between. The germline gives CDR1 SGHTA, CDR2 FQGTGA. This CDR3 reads CASSPRAVLYTDTQYF. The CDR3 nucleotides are TGTGCCAGCAGCCCGCGCGCGGTACTGTACACAGATACGCAGTATTTT.

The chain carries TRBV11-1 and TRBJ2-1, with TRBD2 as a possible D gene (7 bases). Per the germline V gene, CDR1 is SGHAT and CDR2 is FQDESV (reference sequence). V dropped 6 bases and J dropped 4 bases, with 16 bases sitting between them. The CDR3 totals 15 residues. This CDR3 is CASRIRGALYNEQFF. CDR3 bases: TGTGCCAGCAGAATACGGGGGGCTCTGTACAATGAGCAGTTCTTC.

The CDR3 is CAWSVRRAETQYF. The DNA for the CDR3 is TGTGCCTGGAGTGTACGGAGGGCCGAGACCCAGTACTTC. V is TRBV30 and J is TRBJ2-5, with D maybe TRBD2 (6 bases). The CDR3 runs to 13 residues. V shed 0 bases and J shed 5 bases, with 10 bases lying between them. Germline V gene data show CDR1 as GTSNPN and CDR2 as SVGIG (reference sequence).

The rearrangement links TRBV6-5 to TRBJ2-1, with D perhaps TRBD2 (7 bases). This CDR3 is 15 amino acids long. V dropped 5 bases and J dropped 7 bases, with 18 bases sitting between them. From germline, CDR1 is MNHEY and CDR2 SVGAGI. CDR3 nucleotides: TGTGCCAGCAGTCCCGGGGGGCAGCTGGGGAATGAGCAGTTCTTC. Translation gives CASSPGGQLGNEQFF.

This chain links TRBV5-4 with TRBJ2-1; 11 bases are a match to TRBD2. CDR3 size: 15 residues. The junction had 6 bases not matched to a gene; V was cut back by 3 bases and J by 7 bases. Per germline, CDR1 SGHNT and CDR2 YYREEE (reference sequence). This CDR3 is CASSYVAGGLNEQFF. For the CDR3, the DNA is TGTGCCAGCAGCTACGTAGCGGGAGGGCTTAATGAGCAGTTCTTC.

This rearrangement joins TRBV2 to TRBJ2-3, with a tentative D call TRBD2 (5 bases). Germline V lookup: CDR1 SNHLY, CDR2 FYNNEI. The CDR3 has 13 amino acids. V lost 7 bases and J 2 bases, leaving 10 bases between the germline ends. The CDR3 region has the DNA TGTGCCAGCAAGGAGGAGATCACAGATACGCAGTATTTT. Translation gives CASKEEITDTQYF.

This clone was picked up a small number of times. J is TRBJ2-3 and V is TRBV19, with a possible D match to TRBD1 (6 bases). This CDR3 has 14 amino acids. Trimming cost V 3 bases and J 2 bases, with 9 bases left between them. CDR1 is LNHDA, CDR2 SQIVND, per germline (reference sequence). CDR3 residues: CASSMGDNTDTQYF. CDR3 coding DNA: TGTGCCAGTAGTATGGGGGACAACACAGATACGCAGTATTTT.

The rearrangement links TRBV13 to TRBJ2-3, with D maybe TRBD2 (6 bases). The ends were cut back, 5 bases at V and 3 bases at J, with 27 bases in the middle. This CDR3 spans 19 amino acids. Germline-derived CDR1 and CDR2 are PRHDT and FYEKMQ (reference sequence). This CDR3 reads CASSPAGSGTPVTTDTQYF. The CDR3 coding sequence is TGTGCCAGCAGCCCCGCGGGGTCCGGGACCCCCGTTACTACAGATACGCAGTATTTT. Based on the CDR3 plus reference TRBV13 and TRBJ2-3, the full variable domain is AAGVIQSPRHLIKEKRETATLKCYPIPRHDTVYWYQQGPGQDPQFLISFYEKMQSDKGSIPDRFSAQQFSDYHSELNMSSLELGDSALYFCASSPAGSGTPVTTDTQYFGPGTRLTVL.

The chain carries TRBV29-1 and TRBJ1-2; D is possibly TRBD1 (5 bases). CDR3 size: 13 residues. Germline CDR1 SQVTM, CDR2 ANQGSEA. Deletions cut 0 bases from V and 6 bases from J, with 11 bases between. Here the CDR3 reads CSVEDGRANGYTF. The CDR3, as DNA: TGCAGCGTTGAAGATGGCAGGGCGAATGGCTACACCTTC.

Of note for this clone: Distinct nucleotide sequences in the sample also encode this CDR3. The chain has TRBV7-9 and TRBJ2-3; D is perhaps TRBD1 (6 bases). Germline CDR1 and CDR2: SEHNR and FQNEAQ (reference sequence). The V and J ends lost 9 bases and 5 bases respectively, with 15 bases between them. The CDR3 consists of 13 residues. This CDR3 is CASSRPDRDTQYF. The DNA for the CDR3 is TGTGCCAGTAGCCGACCGGACAGAGATACGCAGTATTTT.

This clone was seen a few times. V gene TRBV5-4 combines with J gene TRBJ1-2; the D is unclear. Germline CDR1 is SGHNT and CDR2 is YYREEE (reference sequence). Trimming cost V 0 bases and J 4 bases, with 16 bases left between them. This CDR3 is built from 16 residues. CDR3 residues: CASSLGTALAVYGYTF. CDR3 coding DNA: TGTGCCAGCAGCTTGGGTACAGCACTCGCTGTCTATGGCTACACCTTC.

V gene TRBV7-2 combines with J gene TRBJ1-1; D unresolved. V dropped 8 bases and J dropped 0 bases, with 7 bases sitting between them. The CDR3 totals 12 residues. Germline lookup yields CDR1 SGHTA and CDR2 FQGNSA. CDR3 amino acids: CASWQVNTEAFF. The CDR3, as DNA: TGTGCCAGCTGGCAGGTGAACACTGAAGCTTTCTTT.

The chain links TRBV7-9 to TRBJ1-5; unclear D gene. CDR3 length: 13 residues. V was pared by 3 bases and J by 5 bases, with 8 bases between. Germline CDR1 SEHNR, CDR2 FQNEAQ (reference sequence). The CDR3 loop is CASSLLEHQPQHF. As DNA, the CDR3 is TGTGCCAGCAGCTTGCTGGAGCATCAGCCCCAGCATTTT.

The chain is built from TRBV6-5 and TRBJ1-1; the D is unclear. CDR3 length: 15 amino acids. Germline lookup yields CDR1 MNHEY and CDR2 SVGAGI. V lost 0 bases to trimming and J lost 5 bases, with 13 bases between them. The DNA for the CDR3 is TGTGCCAGCAGTTACTCGCCGGGGAGGGTGACTGAAGCTTTCTTT. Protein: CASSYSPGRVTEAFF.

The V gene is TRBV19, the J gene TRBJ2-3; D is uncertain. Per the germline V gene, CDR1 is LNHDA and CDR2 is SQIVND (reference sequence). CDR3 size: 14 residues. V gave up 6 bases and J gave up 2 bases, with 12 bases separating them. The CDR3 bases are TGTGCCAGTAGAATTGGCAAATACACAGATACGCAGTATTTT. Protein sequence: CASRIGKYTDTQYF.

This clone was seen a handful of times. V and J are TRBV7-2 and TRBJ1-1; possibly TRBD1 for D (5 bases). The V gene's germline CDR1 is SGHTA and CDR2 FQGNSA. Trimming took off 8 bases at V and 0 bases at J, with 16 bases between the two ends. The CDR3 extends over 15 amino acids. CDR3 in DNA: TGTGCCAGCTATCTCGGGGGAGGGATGAACACTGAAGCTTTCTTT. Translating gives CASYLGGGMNTEAFF. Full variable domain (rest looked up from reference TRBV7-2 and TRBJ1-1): GAGVSQSPSNKVTEKGKDVELRCDPISGHTALYWYRQSLGQGLEFLIYFQGNSAPDKSGLPSDRFSAERTGGSVSTLTIQRTQQEDSAVYLCASYLGGGMNTEAFFGQGTRLTVV.

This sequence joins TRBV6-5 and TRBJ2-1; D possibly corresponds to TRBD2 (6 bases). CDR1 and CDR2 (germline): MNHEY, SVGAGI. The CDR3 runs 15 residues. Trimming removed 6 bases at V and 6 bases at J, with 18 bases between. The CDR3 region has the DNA TGTGCCAGCAGCCCTTTTGGGGGGAATAGCAATGAGCAGTTCTTC. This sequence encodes CASSPFGGNSNEQFF.